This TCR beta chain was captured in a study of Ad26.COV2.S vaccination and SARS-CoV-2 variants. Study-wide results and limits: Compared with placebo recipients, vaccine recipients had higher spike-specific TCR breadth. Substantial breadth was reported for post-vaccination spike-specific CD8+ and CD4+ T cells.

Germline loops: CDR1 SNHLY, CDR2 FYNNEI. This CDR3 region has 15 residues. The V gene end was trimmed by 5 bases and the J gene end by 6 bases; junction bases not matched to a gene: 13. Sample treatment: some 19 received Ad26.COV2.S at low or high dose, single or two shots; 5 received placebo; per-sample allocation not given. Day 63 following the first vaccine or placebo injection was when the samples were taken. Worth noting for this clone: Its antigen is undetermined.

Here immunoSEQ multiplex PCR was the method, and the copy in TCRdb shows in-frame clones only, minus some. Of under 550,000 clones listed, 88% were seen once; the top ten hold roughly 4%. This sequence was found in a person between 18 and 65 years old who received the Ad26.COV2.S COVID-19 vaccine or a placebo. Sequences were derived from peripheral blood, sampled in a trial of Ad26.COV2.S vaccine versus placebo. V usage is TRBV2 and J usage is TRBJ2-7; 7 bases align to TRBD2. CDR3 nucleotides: TGTGCCAGCAGTCAAATTGGGACTACTGGGGGCGAGCAGTACTTC. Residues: CASSQIGTTGGEQYF.